This record concerns one TCR beta chain sequence. The data originate from a study of neurological immune-mediated disorders. Germline V gene data show CDR1 as SGDLS and CDR2 as YYNGEE. The CDR3 is made up of 15 amino acids. Unmatched junction bases numbered 8, after V lost 2 bases and J lost 3 bases. Using its own MiXCR run on the 5' RACE reads, TCRdb lists one record per CDR3 protein. The sample lists about 55,000 distinct CDR3 sequences; approximately 3.8% were seen once. The rearrangement links TRBV9 to TRBJ2-7, with 7 bases aligning to TRBD1. This receptor was obtained from a man younger than 40 with multiple sclerosis. Sequenced sample: PBMCs. In DNA, the CDR3 is TGTGCCAGCAGCGTCTCGGACAGGTCATTCTACGAGCAGTACTTC. Amino acid sequence: CASSVSDRSFYEQYF.